Listed below are T cell receptor beta chains from one sample, sequenced in a study of blood T cell repertoires in COVID-19. Sequencing used immunoSEQ multiplex PCR; TCRdb keeps in-frame clones, though not all of them. This sample carries fewer than 350,000 clones, roughly nine tenths of them seen once, and the ten largest clones take less than 2%. Source material: PBMCs or T cells enriched from blood (not recorded which). These receptors all come from a woman aged 40 to 55 who had recovered from COVID-19. Each CDR3 is given with its conserved first and last residue. A D gene is named only where the DNA matches it firmly. Size is stated for part of the rows, as once, few or many counts, or as a class when the clone is expanded.

clone size	V gene	J gene	D gene	CDR3 DNA	CDR3 protein
-	TRBV20-1	TRBJ1-1	-	TGCAGTGCAAGAATAGCAACCGTTGCTTTCTTT	CSARIATVAFF
-	TRBV7-3	TRBJ2-1	TRBD1	TGTGCCAGCAGCCCCCACCGGGACAGGGGGGGAAATGAGCAGTTCTTC	CASSPHRDRGGNEQFF
-	TRBV30	TRBJ1-4	-	TGTGCCTGGGGTGGTACAGGTGAAAAACTGTTTTTT	CAWGGTGEKLFF
-	TRBV18	TRBJ2-7	-	TGTGCCAGCTCACCGGGACTCGACTACGAGCAGTACTTC	CASSPGLDYEQYF
-	TRBV6-5	TRBJ1-2	-	TGTGCCAGCACCAAACCGCAGGTGTTCTATGGCTACACCTTC	CASTKPQVFYGYTF
-	TRBV19	TRBJ1-2	TRBD1	TGTGCCAGTCATTGGACCGGGACAGGGAATGGCTACACCTTC	CASHWTGTGNGYTF
-	TRBV23-1	TRBJ2-3	-	TGCGCCAGCGTAAACACAGATACGCAGTATTTT	CASVNTDTQYF
once	TRBV30	TRBJ2-1	TRBD2	TGTGCCTGGGGCGAGGGACTAGCGGGCTACAATGAGCAGTTCTTC	CAWGEGLAGYNEQFF
-	TRBV12-3/TRBV12-4	TRBJ2-7	TRBD1	TGTGCCAGCAGTTACCTTACAGGGGACGAGCAGTACTTC	CASSYLTGDEQYF
once	TRBV29-1	TRBJ1-1	-	TGCAGCGTTGCTATGACAGCGAACACTGAAGCTTTCTTT	CSVAMTANTEAFF
-	TRBV9	TRBJ2-3	TRBD2	TGTGCCAGCAGCTACACCGGGACTAGTGGAACAGATACGCAGTATTTT	CASSYTGTSGTDTQYF
-	TRBV30	TRBJ2-1	TRBD2	TGTGCCTGGGCAACCGGGACTAACAATGAGCAGTTCTTC	CAWATGTNNEQFF
-	TRBV3-1/TRBV3-2	TRBJ2-1	-	TGTGCCAGCAGCCAAGAGCTAAGCTCCTACAATGAGCAGTTCTTC	CASSQELSSYNEQFF
-	TRBV5-1	TRBJ2-5	TRBD2	TGCGCCAGCAGCTTGAGCGGGGGGGAAGAGACCCAGTACTTC	CASSLSGGEETQYF
-	TRBV7-3	TRBJ2-1	-	TGTGCCAGCAGCCCCCCAGGAGGGACTGAGCAGTTCTTC	CASSPPGGTEQFF
-	TRBV3-1/TRBV3-2	TRBJ1-2	TRBD1	TGTGCCAGCAGCCGGAGACAGGGGCCTTATGGCTACACCTTC	CASSRRQGPYGYTF
once	TRBV5-1	TRBJ1-4	-	TGCGCCAGCAGCTTCGGCAGGGGTAGTGAAAAACTGTTTTTT	CASSFGRGSEKLFF
-	TRBV19	TRBJ2-1	TRBD2	TGTGCCAGTAGTCCCCAGCGGGAGGCCAACAATGAGCAGTTCTTC	CASSPQREANNEQFF
-	TRBV4-1	TRBJ1-1	-	TGCGCCAGCAGCCAACCCCTTCTGGGGAGGCGGAACACTGAAGCTTTCTTT	CASSQPLLGRRNTEAFF
-	TRBV5-1	TRBJ1-1	-	TGCGCCAGCAGCTCCATCAGTTGGCAGGGATCAGGCACTGAAGCTTTCTTT	CASSSISWQGSGTEAFF
-	TRBV5-1	TRBJ2-1	-	TGCGCCAGCAGCTTGTTCGGACGGGGGAATGAGCAGTTCTTC	CASSLFGRGNEQFF
-	TRBV6-5	TRBJ2-7	TRBD2	TGTGCCACCTTATTAGCGGGGGACTCCTACGAGCAGTACTTC	CATLLAGDSYEQYF
-	TRBV5-1	TRBJ2-1	-	TGCGCCAGCAGCTTGGGACAGGTCAATGAGCAGTTCTTC	CASSLGQVNEQFF
-	TRBV12-3/TRBV12-4	TRBJ2-7	-	TGTGCCAGCAGCAGGACTGATACCTACGAGCAGTACTTC	CASSRTDTYEQYF
-	TRBV4-1	TRBJ1-5	TRBD1	TGCGCCAGCAGCCATGTGGACAGGGAAATGCCCCAGCATTTT	CASSHVDREMPQHF
-	TRBV7-2	TRBJ1-2	-	TGTGCCAGCAGCTTAGGGGCGGGCAACTATGGCTACACCTTC	CASSLGAGNYGYTF
-	TRBV7-2	TRBJ2-2	-	TGTGCCAGCAGCCAACACCCGGGGGGCCCCACCGGGGAGCTGTTTTTT	CASSQHPGGPTGELFF
-	TRBV15	TRBJ1-2	-	TGTGCCACCAGCAGAGTGGCAGGGGATGGAGGCTACACCTTC	CATSRVAGDGGYTF
-	TRBV19	TRBJ2-1	TRBD2	TGTGCCAGTAGCTTTAGCGGGAGTTCCTACAATGAGCAGTTCTTC	CASSFSGSSYNEQFF
-	TRBV19	TRBJ1-2	TRBD1	TGTGCCAGTAGTATCCCCGACAGGGGCTATGGCTACACCTTC	CASSIPDRGYGYTF
once	TRBV19	TRBJ2-1	TRBD2	TGTGCCAGTAGTACGGGACTAGCCCACAATGAGCAGTTCTTC	CASSTGLAHNEQFF
-	TRBV10-2	TRBJ1-1	-	TGCGCCAGCAGTGCATTTCTCAGCGGGAGCACTGAAGCTTTCTTT	CASSAFLSGSTEAFF
-	TRBV6-6	TRBJ2-7	TRBD2	TGTGCCAGCAGTCGCCGACTAGCGGGAGGGCCGAAGAACGAGCAGTACTTC	CASSRRLAGGPKNEQYF
-	TRBV19	TRBJ2-7	TRBD1	TGTGCCAGTAGTCGATTCGGGACAGGGAGTTTTTCCTACGAGCAGTACTTC	CASSRFGTGSFSYEQYF
-	TRBV19	TRBJ1-3	-	TGTGCCAGTAGTATAGGGCCATACTCTGGAAACACCATATATTTT	CASSIGPYSGNTIYF
few	TRBV18	TRBJ2-2	TRBD2	TGTGCCAGCTCATCGACGGTTACTAGCGCCACCGGGGAGCTGTTTTTT	CASSSTVTSATGELFF
-	TRBV19	TRBJ1-1	-	TGTGCCAGTAGCGGCGCCGAGGCCGTTTCTACTGAAGCTTTCTTT	CASSGAEAVSTEAFF
-	TRBV30	TRBJ2-3	-	TGTGCCTGGAGCCCCCGGGGTACCACAGATACGCAGTATTTT	CAWSPRGTTDTQYF
-	TRBV5-8	TRBJ1-2	-	TGTGCCAGCAGCTTGCGGGAGGGTCGGGGCTACACCTTC	CASSLREGRGYTF
-	TRBV6-5	TRBJ1-2	-	TGTGCCACTCAGGATTGGGGCGAGGATATAACTGGCTACACCTTC	CATQDWGEDITGYTF
-	TRBV20-1	TRBJ2-1	TRBD1	TGCAGTGCTAGGGACAGGGGGCCGCAGTTCTTC	CSARDRGPQFF
-	TRBV27	TRBJ2-3	-	TGTGCCAGCAGGACAGGGAGCGGGGGCAAGGTAGATACGCAGTATTTT	CASRTGSGGKVDTQYF
few	TRBV4-1	TRBJ1-2	TRBD1	TGCGCCAGCAGCCAACGACAGGGTGGCAACTATGGCTACACCTTC	CASSQRQGGNYGYTF
-	TRBV19	TRBJ1-2	-	TGTGCCAGTAGTTTCATACGGCCGGGGGACCGAGGAGGCTACACCTTC	CASSFIRPGDRGGYTF
-	TRBV5-5	TRBJ2-1	TRBD2	TGTGCCAGCAGCAGGGTACTAGCGGGAGCGGGGAATGAGCAGTTCTTC	CASSRVLAGAGNEQFF
-	TRBV5-1	TRBJ1-1	-	TGCGCCAGCAGCCGGGAGGACCCTAAGAACGGAGCTTTCTTT	CASSREDPKNGAFF
-	TRBV4-1	TRBJ1-6	-	TGCGCCAGCAGCTCCGGGAAATCCAATTCACCCCTCCACTTT	CASSSGKSNSPLHF
-	TRBV4-2	TRBJ2-5	-	TGTGCCAGCAGCCGCGTCCGGGAGACCCAGTACTTC	CASSRVRETQYF
-	TRBV7-9	TRBJ1-2	TRBD1	TGTGCCAGCAGCCTCTCGGACAGGGGGCAAGGCTACACCTTC	CASSLSDRGQGYTF
-	TRBV10-1	TRBJ1-2	TRBD1	TGCGCCAGCTCCTCAGGGGGCTATGGCTACACCTTC	CASSSGGYGYTF
few	TRBV2	TRBJ1-5	TRBD1	TGTGCCAGCAGCGAGGACAGGTTGAGCAATCAGCCCCAGCATTTT	CASSEDRLSNQPQHF
-	TRBV6-1	TRBJ1-2	-	TGTGCCAGCAGTGAAGTGGGACACAGCCTCTATGGCTACACCTTC	CASSEVGHSLYGYTF
-	TRBV2	TRBJ2-4	-	TGTGCCAGCACCGGACTCCGAACTCCAGCCAAAAACATTCAGTACTTC	CASTGLRTPAKNIQYF
once	TRBV21-1	TRBJ2-1	-	TGTGCCAGCAGCAAAGGTTGCGGCTCCTACAATGAGCAGTTCTTC	CASSKGCGSYNEQFF
-	TRBV2	TRBJ1-3	TRBD1	TGTGCCAGCAGTGAAGGGGGGACAGCTGGAAACACCATATATTTT	CASSEGGTAGNTIYF
-	TRBV19	TRBJ1-5	TRBD1	TGTGCCAGTAGTATATGGACAGGGAATCAGCCCCAGCATTTT	CASSIWTGNQPQHF
-	TRBV5-6	TRBJ2-7	TRBD1	TGTGCCAGCAGCGGCCGGACAGGGGGAAGCTCCTACGAGCAGTACTTC	CASSGRTGGSSYEQYF
-	TRBV27	TRBJ1-2	-	TGTGCCAGCAGTTTAAACCGGGGATCAAATGGCTACACCTTC	CASSLNRGSNGYTF
-	TRBV5-6	TRBJ1-2	TRBD1	TGTGCCAGCAGCGCCAGGGACAGGGACTATGGCTACACCTTC	CASSARDRDYGYTF
-	TRBV5-4	TRBJ1-2	TRBD1	TGTGCCACCTCGGCGGGGACAGTCTATGGCTACACCTTC	CATSAGTVYGYTF